This is a list of T cell receptor beta chains from one sample in a study of CD8 T cells in Susac syndrome. TCRdb recomputed calls from the immunoSEQ multiplex PCR reads with MiXCR, one row per CDR3 protein. The repertoire holds some 450,000 distinct CDR3 sequences, with approximately 89% as singletons. The specimen was CD8+ T cells from PBMCs. These receptors originate from a human donor with multiple sclerosis. The CDR3 runs from the conserved cysteine through the conserved F or W. Fields, in order: clone size, J gene, V gene, D gene, CDR3 protein, CDR3 DNA. D genes are given only for firm matches. For some rows the clone size is stated as once, few or many, or as a class when expanded; others skip it.

-	TRBJ2-2	TRBV27	TRBD2	CASSLSSGRSAGELFF	TGTGCCAGCAGTTTATCCAGCGGGAGATCGGCCGGGGAGCTGTTTTTT
-	TRBJ2-7	TRBV29-1	-	CSVVGRTGNFWEQYF	TGCAGCGTGGTTGGACGAACGGGTAACTTTTGGGAGCAGTACTTC
-	TRBJ2-7	TRBV10-2	TRBD1	CASSESNTGVSYEQYF	TGCGCCAGCAGTGAGTCCAATACAGGGGTCTCCTACGAGCAGTACTTC
-	TRBJ1-1	TRBV12-3/TRBV12-4	-	CASFFTEGPTEAFF	TGTGCCAGCTTCTTCACGGAGGGGCCCACTGAAGCTTTCTTT
-	TRBJ2-2	TRBV14	-	CASSPETLNTGELFF	TGTGCCAGCAGCCCTGAGACTTTGAACACCGGGGAGCTGTTTTTT
-	TRBJ2-2	TRBV30	-	CAWSVQLTGELFF	TGTGCCTGGAGTGTACAGCTAACCGGGGAGCTGTTTTTT
-	TRBJ1-2	TRBV4-1	-	CASSQVVNYGYTF	TGCGCCAGCAGCCAAGTCGTAAACTATGGCTACACCTTC
-	TRBJ2-2	TRBV4-1	-	CASSQEITGELFF	TGCGCCAGCAGCCAAGAAATCACCGGGGAGCTGTTTTTT
few	TRBJ2-7	TRBV20-1	-	CSARDLVGQGYEQYF	TGCAGTGCTAGAGATCTTGTGGGGCAAGGCTACGAGCAGTACTTC
-	TRBJ1-1	TRBV19	-	CASSIGIGVAMNTEAFF	TGTGCCAGTAGTATCGGGATAGGAGTGGCGATGAACACTGAAGCTTTCTTT
-	TRBJ1-1	TRBV5-1	-	CASSLAKSAANTEAFF	TGCGCCAGCAGCTTGGCCAAAAGCGCGGCGAACACTGAAGCTTTCTTT
once	TRBJ2-3	TRBV27	TRBD2	CASSSWTSGNTDTQYF	TGTGCCAGCAGTTCCTGGACTAGCGGTAACACAGATACGCAGTATTTT
-	TRBJ2-7	TRBV30	-	CAWSQASYEQYF	TGTGCCTGGAGCCAGGCCTCCTACGAGCAGTACTTC
-	TRBJ2-3	TRBV11-2	-	CASSRGDRTDTQYF	TGTGCCAGCAGCCGCGGGGACCGCACAGATACGCAGTATTTT
-	TRBJ1-5	TRBV20-1	-	CSARDMEGGNQPQHF	TGCAGTGCTAGAGATATGGAGGGCGGTAATCAGCCCCAGCATTTT
-	TRBJ1-1	TRBV10-2	TRBD1	CASKQGEFTEAFF	TGCGCCAGCAAACAGGGGGAGTTCACTGAAGCTTTCTTT
-	TRBJ2-1	TRBV29-1	-	CSVEASGLSYNEQFF	TGCAGCGTTGAAGCCTCTGGCCTGTCCTACAATGAGCAGTTCTTC
once	TRBJ1-2	TRBV6-2/TRBV6-3	-	CASSYDYGYTF	TGTGCCAGCAGTTACGACTATGGCTACACCTTC
once	TRBJ2-7	TRBV10-3	-	CAISAVGNLPDEQYF	TGTGCCATCAGTGCTGTGGGAAATCTCCCCGACGAGCAGTACTTC
-	TRBJ2-7	TRBV3-1	TRBD2	CASSPQRGGNYEQYF	TGTGCCAGCAGCCCTCAGCGGGGGGGAAACTACGAGCAGTACTTC
-	TRBJ1-2	TRBV7-9	-	CASSLGAGHGDNYGYTF	TGTGCCAGCAGCCTAGGGGCCGGACACGGAGATAACTATGGCTACACCTTC
-	TRBJ2-1	TRBV5-1	-	CASSLDGTRGLEQFF	TGCGCCAGCAGCTTGGATGGGACTCGCGGGTTGGAGCAGTTCTTC
-	TRBJ1-1	TRBV3-1	-	CASSQDLNTEAFF	TGTGCCAGCAGCCAAGATTTGAACACTGAAGCTTTCTTT
few	TRBJ2-5	TRBV7-3	TRBD2	CASSLTGTSGFQETQYF	TGTGCCAGCAGCTTAACGGGGACTAGCGGGTTCCAAGAGACCCAGTACTTC
-	TRBJ2-2	TRBV27	TRBD1	CASSLSGQGGNTGELFF	TGTGCCAGCAGTTTGTCGGGACAGGGAGGGAACACCGGGGAGCTGTTTTTT
-	TRBJ2-1	TRBV11-2	TRBD2	CASSLDLADSYNEQFF	TGTGCCAGCAGCTTAGATCTAGCGGATTCCTACAATGAGCAGTTCTTC
-	TRBJ2-4	TRBV7-2	-	CASSLWAQGMSNIQYF	TGTGCCAGCAGCTTATGGGCCCAGGGTATGAGCAACATTCAGTACTTC
-	TRBJ2-2	TRBV24-1	-	CATSEKSANTGELFF	TGTGCCACCAGTGAAAAGTCCGCGAACACCGGGGAGCTGTTTTTT
-	TRBJ1-5	TRBV4-1	-	CASSQGVLQSNQPQHF	TGCGCCAGCAGCCAAGGTGTGTTACAGAGCAATCAGCCCCAGCATTTT
-	TRBJ2-3	TRBV19	TRBD2	CASSNRRSGGAGEDTQYF	TGTGCCAGTAGTAATAGGAGGAGCGGGGGAGCCGGGGAAGATACGCAGTATTTT
-	TRBJ2-7	TRBV19	-	CASRSEFGREQYF	TGTGCCAGTAGATCTGAGTTTGGTCGCGAGCAGTACTTC
-	TRBJ1-1	TRBV7-8	-	CASSLDFENTEAFF	TGTGCCAGCAGCTTAGACTTCGAGAACACTGAAGCTTTCTTT
-	TRBJ1-1	TRBV6-1	TRBD1	CASEKYRGEAFF	TGTGCCAGTGAAAAATACAGGGGTGAAGCTTTCTTT
-	TRBJ2-7	TRBV6-2/TRBV6-3	-	CASGYGGTPIYEQYF	TGTGCCAGCGGTTACGGTGGGACACCAATATACGAGCAGTACTTC
-	TRBJ2-7	TRBV30	TRBD2	CAWSVQAGLSYEQYF	TGTGCCTGGAGTGTACAAGCGGGGCTCTCCTACGAGCAGTACTTC
-	TRBJ2-7	TRBV6-2/TRBV6-3	-	CASSYSPESYEQYF	TGTGCCAGCAGTTACTCGCCAGAAAGCTACGAGCAGTACTTC
-	TRBJ2-2	TRBV28	-	CASSHGQPTGELFF	TGTGCCAGCAGCCACGGACAGCCCACCGGGGAGCTGTTTTTT
-	TRBJ2-1	TRBV27	-	CASSLGSVYRVYNEQFF	TGTGCCAGCAGTTTAGGGTCGGTATACAGGGTTTACAATGAGCAGTTCTTC
-	TRBJ2-1	TRBV7-9	-	CASSDKFNEQFF	TGTGCCAGCAGCGATAAGTTCAATGAGCAGTTCTTC
-	TRBJ1-1	TRBV14	TRBD1	CASSYGSDRRQIMNTEAFF	TGTGCCAGCAGCTATGGGTCGGACAGGAGACAAATTATGAACACTGAAGCTTTCTTT
-	TRBJ1-1	TRBV7-2	-	CASSLDPGVTEAFF	TGTGCCAGCAGCTTAGATCCGGGGGTTACTGAAGCTTTCTTT
-	TRBJ2-3	TRBV2	TRBD2	CASSEEGAGGTDTQYF	TGTGCCAGCAGTGAAGAGGGAGCGGGGGGCACAGATACGCAGTATTTT
-	TRBJ2-5	TRBV13	-	CASSLEGHQETQYF	TGTGCCAGCAGCTTAGAAGGCCACCAAGAGACCCAGTACTTC
-	TRBJ2-5	TRBV25-1	-	CASNDAGEQYF	TGTGCCAGCAACGACGCAGGGGAACAGTACTTC
-	TRBJ2-2	TRBV28	-	CASSFLPREVITGELFF	TGTGCCAGCAGTTTTCTTCCCCGGGAAGTTATCACCGGGGAGCTGTTTTTT
-	TRBJ2-7	TRBV25-1	TRBD2	CATSLGGGTYEQYF	TGTGCCACTTCCCTGGGCGGGGGGACCTACGAGCAGTACTTC
-	TRBJ1-6	TRBV6-1	-	CASSPRDSPTSNYNSPLHF	TGTGCCAGCAGTCCCCGTGACAGCCCTACCTCTAACTATAATTCACCCCTCCACTTT
once	TRBJ1-4	TRBV9	-	CASSVGTVNNEKLFF	TGTGCCAGCAGCGTAGGGACAGTCAATAATGAAAAACTGTTTTTT
-	TRBJ1-1	TRBV19	TRBD1	CASQEFDRGPEAFF	TGTGCCAGCCAAGAGTTCGACAGGGGGCCCGAAGCTTTCTTT
once	TRBJ2-7	TRBV29-1	TRBD1	CSVRQGAEEQYF	TGCAGCGTTCGACAGGGGGCTGAGGAGCAGTACTTC
-	TRBJ2-7	TRBV12-5	-	CASGLVPASLYEQYF	TGTGCTAGTGGTTTGGTACCAGCGTCCCTCTACGAGCAGTACTTC
-	TRBJ1-2	TRBV5-6	-	CASSLLSGAQDGYTF	TGTGCCAGCAGCTTGCTTTCGGGGGCGCAAGATGGCTACACCTTC
-	TRBJ2-1	TRBV20-1	-	CSAYLGEQFF	TGCAGTGCCTACCTAGGTGAGCAGTTCTTC
-	TRBJ2-7	TRBV25-1	TRBD1	CASSGWTGEETYEQYF	TGTGCCAGCAGTGGATGGACAGGGGAGGAGACCTACGAGCAGTACTTC
-	TRBJ1-2	TRBV4-1	-	CASSSADYGYTF	TGCGCCAGCAGTTCGGCCGACTATGGCTACACCTTC
-	TRBJ2-5	TRBV6-1	-	CASCRGFQETQYF	TGTGCCAGCTGTCGAGGTTTTCAAGAGACCCAGTACTTC
-	TRBJ2-2	TRBV9	-	CASSVSQAGELFF	TGTGCCAGCAGCGTTTCCCAGGCCGGGGAGCTGTTTTTT
few	TRBJ2-3	TRBV11-2	TRBD2	CASSPWTSGSTDTQYF	TGTGCCAGCAGCCCCTGGACTAGCGGGAGCACAGATACGCAGTATTTT
-	TRBJ2-7	TRBV20-1	TRBD2	CSARDIAGGPNLYEQYF	TGCAGTGCTAGAGACATAGCGGGGGGACCCAACCTTTACGAGCAGTACTTC
-	TRBJ2-1	TRBV5-1	TRBD2	CASSFPTGGNEQFF	TGCGCCAGCAGCTTCCCGACGGGGGGGAATGAGCAGTTCTTC